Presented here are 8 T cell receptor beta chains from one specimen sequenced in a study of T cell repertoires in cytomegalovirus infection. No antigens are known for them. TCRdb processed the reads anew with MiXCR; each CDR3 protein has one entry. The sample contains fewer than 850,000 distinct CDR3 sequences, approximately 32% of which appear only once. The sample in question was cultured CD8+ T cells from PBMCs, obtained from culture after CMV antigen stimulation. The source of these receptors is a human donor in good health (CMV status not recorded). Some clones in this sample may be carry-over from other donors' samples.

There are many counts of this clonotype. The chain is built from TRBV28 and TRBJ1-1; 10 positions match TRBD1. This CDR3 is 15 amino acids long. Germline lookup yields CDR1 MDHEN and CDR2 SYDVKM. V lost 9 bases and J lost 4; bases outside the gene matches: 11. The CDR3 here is CASRGTGVKGTEAFF. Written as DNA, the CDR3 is TGTGCCAGTCGTGGGACAGGGGTCAAGGGCACTGAAGCTTTCTTT.

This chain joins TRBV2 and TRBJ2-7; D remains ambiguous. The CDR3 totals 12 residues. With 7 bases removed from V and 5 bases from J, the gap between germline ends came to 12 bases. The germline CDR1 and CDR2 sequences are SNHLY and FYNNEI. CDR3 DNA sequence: TGTGCCAGCATGGGCGGTTACGACGAGCAGTACTTC. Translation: CASMGGYDEQYF.

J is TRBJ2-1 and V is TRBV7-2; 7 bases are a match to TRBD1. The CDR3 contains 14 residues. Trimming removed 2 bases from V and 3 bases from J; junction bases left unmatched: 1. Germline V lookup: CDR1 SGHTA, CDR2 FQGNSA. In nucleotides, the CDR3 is TGTACCAGCAGCTTACCAGGGGGCTACAATGAGCAGTTCTTC. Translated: CTSSLPGGYNEQFF.

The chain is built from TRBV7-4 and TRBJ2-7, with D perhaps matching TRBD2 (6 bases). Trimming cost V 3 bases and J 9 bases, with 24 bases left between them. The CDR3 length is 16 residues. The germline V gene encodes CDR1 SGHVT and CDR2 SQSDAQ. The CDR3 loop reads CASSFSGDRRFGGQYF. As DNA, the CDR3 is TGTGCCAGCAGCTTTAGTGGTGACAGACGGTTCGGGGGGCAGTACTTC.

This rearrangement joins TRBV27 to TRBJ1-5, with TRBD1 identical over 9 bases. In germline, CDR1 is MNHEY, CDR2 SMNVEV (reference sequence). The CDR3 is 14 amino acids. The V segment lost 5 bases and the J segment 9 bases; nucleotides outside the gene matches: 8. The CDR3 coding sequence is TGTGCCAGCAGTCCCGGGACAGGGATTCGGCCCCAGCATTTT. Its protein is CASSPGTGIRPQHF.

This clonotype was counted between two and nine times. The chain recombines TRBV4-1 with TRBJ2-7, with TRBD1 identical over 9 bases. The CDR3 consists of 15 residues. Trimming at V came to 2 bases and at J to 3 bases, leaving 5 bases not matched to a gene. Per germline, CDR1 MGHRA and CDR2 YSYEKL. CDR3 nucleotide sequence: TGCGCCAGCAGCCAAAGAGGGGACAGGGACTACGAGCAGTACTTC. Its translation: CASSQRGDRDYEQYF.

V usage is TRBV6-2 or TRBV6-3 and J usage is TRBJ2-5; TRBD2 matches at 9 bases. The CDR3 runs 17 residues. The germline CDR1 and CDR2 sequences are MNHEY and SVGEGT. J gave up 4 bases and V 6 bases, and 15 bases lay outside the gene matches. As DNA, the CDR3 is TGTGCCAGCAGGACCCTACGGGCGGGGGGGCTTGGAGAGACCCAGTACTTC. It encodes CASRTLRAGGLGETQYF.

The DNA of the CDR3 is TGTGCCAGCAGCCAAGATACCTCCCGGGAGGCCCAAGAGACCCAGTACTTC. Translation gives CASSQDTSREAQETQYF. The chain couples TRBV3-1 to TRBJ2-5; 7 bases match TRBD2. The V gene's germline CDR1 is LGHDT and CDR2 YNNKEL (reference sequence). Losses at the gene ends were 0 bases for V and 1 base for J; bases not matched to a gene: 8. The CDR3 is made up of 17 amino acids.